What follows are 15 T cell receptor beta chains derived from one specimen sequenced in a study of cytomegalovirus exposure and HLA in healthy donors. 13 Jbeta primers and 60 Vbeta primers were used for the PCR. This table comes from immunoSEQ multiplex PCR, and its TCRdb copy is limited to in-frame clones, with some not included. The sample includes tens of thousands of clones, under 80% seen only once; the top ten take over 1.1%. Sequences were obtained from PBMCs. The receptors originated from a male donor in good health and CMV-seronegative.

The V call is TRBV28, the J call TRBJ1-4; maybe TRBD1 (5 bases). This CDR3 comprises 16 residues. CDR1 and CDR2 (germline): MDHEN, SYDVKM. The V gene lost 4 bases and the J gene lost 3 bases, with 15 bases spanning the gap. The CDR3: CASSSNSKGSNEKLFF. CDR3 sequence (DNA): TGTGCCAGCAGTTCGAACAGCAAGGGGTCTAATGAAAAACTGTTTTTT.

This clone has only one observation. The chain links TRBV10-1 to TRBJ2-1, with D perhaps TRBD2 (6 bases). CDR3 length: 13 amino acids. In germline, CDR1 is WNHNN, CDR2 SYGVQD (reference sequence). V shed 5 bases and J shed 8 bases, with 13 bases lying between them. The CDR3 DNA sequence: TGCGCCAGCAGTAACAGTGGAGGGGATGAGCAGTTCTTC. The encoded protein is CASSNSGGDEQFF.

The V call is TRBV6-5, the J call TRBJ1-1, with TRBD1 identical over 10 bases. V lost 6 bases, J lost 11 bases, and 9 bases stayed unmatched. The CDR3 is made up of 13 amino acids. The germline CDR1 and CDR2 sequences are MNHEY and SVGAGI. The CDR3 nucleotides read TGTGCCAGCAGAATCGTCGGACAGGGGGTCGCTTTCTTT. It is translated as CASRIVGQGVAFF.

The rearrangement links TRBV27 to TRBJ1-6, with D unresolved. This CDR3 spans 16 amino acids. V was cut by 7 bases and J by 2 bases, with 15 bases left in between. Per the germline V gene, CDR1 is MNHEY and CDR2 is SMNVEV (reference sequence). CDR3 bases: TGTGCCAGCATGTCCCGTTTTAGCCCCTATAATTCACCCCTCCACTTT. Its protein product is CASMSRFSPYNSPLHF.

The rearrangement links TRBV6-5 to TRBJ1-6; the D gene is possibly TRBD1 (6 bases). The CDR3 sequence is 16 residues long. The germline CDR1 and CDR2 sequences are MNHEY and SVGAGI. V was cut by 4 bases and J by 7 bases, with 17 bases left in between. The CDR3 DNA sequence: TGTGCCAGCAGTTCGGACAGCCTAGTGGGAAATTCACCCCTCCACTTT. It is translated as CASSSDSLVGNSPLHF.

This chain connects TRBV5-1 to TRBJ2-2, with TRBD1 matching 7 bases. Germline CDR1 reads SGHRS; CDR2 reads YFSETQ. After removal of 4 bases from V and 1 base from J, the junction contained 4 bases not matched to a gene. There are 15 residues in the CDR3. CDR3 loop: CASSDGTVNTGELFF. For the CDR3, the DNA is TGCGCCAGCAGCGATGGGACAGTGAACACCGGGGAGCTGTTTTTT. Complete variable domain (other parts from reference TRBV5-1 and TRBJ2-2): KAGVTQTPRYLIKTRGQQVTLSCSPISGHRSVSWYQQTPGQGLQFLFEYFSETQRNKGNFPGRFSGRQFSNSRSEMNVSTLELGDSALYLCASSDGTVNTGELFFGEGSRLTVL.

V gene TRBV6-5 combines with J gene TRBJ2-5, with D maybe TRBD2 (6 bases). Per the germline V gene, CDR1 is MNHEY and CDR2 is SVGAGI. V lost 5 bases and J 1 base, leaving 14 bases between the germline ends. This CDR3 region has 15 residues. The CDR3 nucleotides read TGTGCCAGCAGTCCGGGACTGCTTGTCCAAGAGACCCAGTACTTC. Translating gives CASSPGLLVQETQYF.

The chain links TRBV5-1 to TRBJ1-1; TRBD1 matches at 9 bases. V was clipped by 2 bases and J by 6 bases; unmatched bases: 5. CDR1 is SGHRS, CDR2 YFSETQ, per germline. The CDR3 runs 14 residues. CDR3 nucleotide sequence: TGCGCCAGCAGCTTAGGGGACAGGGCTTCTGAAGCTTTCTTT. It codes for CASSLGDRASEAFF.

J is TRBJ1-1 and V is TRBV28; a weak D match, TRBD1 (5 bases). Trimming left V 8 bases short and J 2 bases short, with 9 bases between. Germline V CDR1 and CDR2: MDHEN, SYDVKM. The length of the CDR3 is 12 residues. This chain's CDR3 is CASDRENTEAFF. DNA of the CDR3: TGTGCCAGCGACAGAGAAAACACTGAAGCTTTCTTT.

V gene TRBV6-6 combines with J gene TRBJ2-3, with D tentatively TRBD2 (6 bases). CDR1 is MNHNY, CDR2 SVGAGI, per germline (reference sequence). CDR3 size: 15 residues. V lost 4 bases, J lost 1 base, and 12 bases lay in between. CDR3 sequence: CASSSTGVGTDTQYF. CDR3 in DNA: TGTGCCAGCAGTTCAACGGGAGTCGGCACAGATACGCAGTATTTT.

V usage is TRBV30 and J usage is TRBJ2-5, with D tentatively TRBD1 (5 bases). Germline V gene data show CDR1 as GTSNPN and CDR2 as SVGIG (reference sequence). The CDR3 is 13 residues long. V was trimmed by 5 bases and J by 2 bases, leaving 12 bases between them. CDR3 in amino acids: CAWAQDSQETQYF. CDR3 DNA: TGTGCCTGGGCCCAAGACAGTCAAGAGACCCAGTACTTC.

This clone has only a few counts. The rearrangement joins TRBV27 to TRBJ2-7; weak D call: TRBD2 (5 bases). The length of the CDR3 is 12 residues. Trimming left V 11 bases short and J 2 bases short, with 13 bases between. Germline V lookup: CDR1 MNHEY, CDR2 SMNVEV (reference sequence). The CDR3 DNA is TGTGCCGTAATGAGCGGAACCTACGAGCAGTACTTC. It yields the protein CAVMSGTYEQYF.

This clone came up a few times. The chain links TRBV27 to TRBJ1-1; TRBD1 matches 8 bases. CDR1 and CDR2 (germline): MNHEY, SMNVEV (reference sequence). Unmatched junction bases numbered 7, after V lost 5 bases and J lost 5 bases. The CDR3 has 14 amino acids. CDR3 in DNA: TGTGCCAGCAGTGGGGGCAGGGGGCGGACTGAAGCTTTCTTT. Its protein product is CASSGGRGRTEAFF.

V is TRBV6-6 and J is TRBJ1-1; possible D gene TRBD1, 5 bases. Germline V gene data show CDR1 as MNHNY and CDR2 as SVGAGI (reference sequence). The CDR3 has 13 amino acids. V was clipped by 6 bases and J by 0 bases, with 8 bases between them. The CDR3 reads CASRLGVNTEAFF. In DNA form, the CDR3 reads TGTGCCAGCAGGCTAGGGGTGAACACTGAAGCTTTCTTT.

This clone was found a few times. The chain has TRBV6-6 and TRBJ1-5; D may be TRBD1 (6 bases). V was trimmed by 6 bases and J by 4 bases, leaving 10 bases between them. Germline V gives CDR1 MNHNY, CDR2 SVGAGI (reference sequence). The CDR3 extends over 13 amino acids. The CDR3: CASSQDRNQPQHF. DNA for the CDR3: TGTGCCAGCAGCCAGGACAGAAATCAGCCCCAGCATTTT.